This TCR beta chain is from a study of blood T cell repertoires in COVID-19. Study as a whole: The United States, Italy and Spain provided the acute and convalescent COVID-19 samples. T cells, B-cell-depleted T cells, or PBMCs supplied cDNA or gDNA.

In the study's own analysis: How many nucleated cells were present was estimated from reference gene primer amplification. The repertoire was sequenced with immunoSEQ multiplex PCR; TCRdb's copy has only in-frame clones and lacks some. V, J and clone size derive from that table, while D and trimming were established from the DNA sequence. This table holds some 96,000 clones, about 85% found once. This clone has a handful of counts. The CDR3 totals 13 residues. Trimming cost V 6 bases and J 4 bases, with 10 bases left between them. Sequencing used peripheral blood. The TCR sequence derives from a human donor in a cohort sampled during active COVID-19. The J gene is TRBJ1-3, the V gene TRBV12-3 or TRBV12-4; a weak D match, TRBD1 (5 bases). The CDR3 loop is CASRRGGGNTIYF. DNA of the CDR3: TGTGCCAGCAGGCGGGGGGGAGGAAACACCATATATTTT.